The following is a TCR beta chain sequence with its context. The protocol was immunoSEQ multiplex PCR, while the TCRdb copy is restricted to in-frame clones and leaves out a portion. This sample has millions of clones, with roughly 92% found just once. The source of the sample is a study of shared clonotypes between healthy human individuals. Trimming removed 4 bases from V and 5 bases from J; junction bases left unmatched: 13. The length of the CDR3 is 16 residues. Germline-derived CDR1 and CDR2 are SGDLS and YYNGEE. The chain carries TRBV9 and TRBJ2-5; 8 nucleotides match TRBD1. The sequence was obtained from a man aged 18 to 30 in good health. The sequenced sample was naive CD4+ T cells sorted from blood. The subset here: CD45RA+ positively selected. The CDR3 here is CASSPRQGYIRETQYF. The CDR3 bases are TGTGCCAGCAGCCCAAGACAGGGGTATATACGGGAGACCCAGTACTTC.